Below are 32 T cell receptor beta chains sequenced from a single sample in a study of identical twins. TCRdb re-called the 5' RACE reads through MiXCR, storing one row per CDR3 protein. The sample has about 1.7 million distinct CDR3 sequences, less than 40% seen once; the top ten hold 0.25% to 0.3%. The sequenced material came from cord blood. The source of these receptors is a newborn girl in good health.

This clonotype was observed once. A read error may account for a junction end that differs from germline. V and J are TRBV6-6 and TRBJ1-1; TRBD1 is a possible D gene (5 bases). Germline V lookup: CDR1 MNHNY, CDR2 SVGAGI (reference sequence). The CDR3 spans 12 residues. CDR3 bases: TGTGCCAGCAGCTACTTTCGACAGGAAGCTTTCTTT. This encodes CASSYFRQEAFF.

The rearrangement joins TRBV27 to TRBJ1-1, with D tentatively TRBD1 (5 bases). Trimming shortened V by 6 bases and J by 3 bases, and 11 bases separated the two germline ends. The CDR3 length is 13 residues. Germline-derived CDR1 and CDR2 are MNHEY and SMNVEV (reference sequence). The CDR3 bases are TGTGCCAGCAGGAAGACAGTGGACACTGAAGCTTTCTTT. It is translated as CASRKTVDTEAFF.

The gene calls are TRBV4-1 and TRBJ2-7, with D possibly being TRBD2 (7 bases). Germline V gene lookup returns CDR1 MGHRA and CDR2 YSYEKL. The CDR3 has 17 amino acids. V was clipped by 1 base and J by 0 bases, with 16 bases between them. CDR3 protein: CASSQASRGAISYEQYF. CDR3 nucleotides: TGCGCCAGCAGCCAAGCCTCACGGGGGGCCATCTCCTACGAGCAGTACTTC.

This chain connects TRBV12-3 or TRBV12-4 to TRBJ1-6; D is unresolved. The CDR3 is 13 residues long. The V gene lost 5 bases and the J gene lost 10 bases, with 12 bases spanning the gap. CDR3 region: CASSTRNGSPLHF. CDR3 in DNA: TGTGCCAGCAGTACCCGTAACGGGTCACCCCTCCACTTT.

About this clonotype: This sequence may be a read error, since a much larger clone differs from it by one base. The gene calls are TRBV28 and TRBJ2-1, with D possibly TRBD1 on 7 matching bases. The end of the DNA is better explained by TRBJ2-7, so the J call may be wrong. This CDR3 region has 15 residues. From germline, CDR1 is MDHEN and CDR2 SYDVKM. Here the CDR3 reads CASRPGGSSYNEQYF. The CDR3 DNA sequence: TGTGCCAGCAGGCCAGGGGGGAGCTCCTACAATGAGCAGTACTTC.

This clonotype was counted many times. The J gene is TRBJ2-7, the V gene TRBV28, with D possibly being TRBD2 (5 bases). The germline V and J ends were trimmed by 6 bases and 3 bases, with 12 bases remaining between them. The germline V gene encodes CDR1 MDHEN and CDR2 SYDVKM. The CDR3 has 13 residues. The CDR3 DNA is TGTGCCAGCAGCGGCGGAGGAAGCTACGAGCAGTACTTC. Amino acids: CASSGGGSYEQYF.

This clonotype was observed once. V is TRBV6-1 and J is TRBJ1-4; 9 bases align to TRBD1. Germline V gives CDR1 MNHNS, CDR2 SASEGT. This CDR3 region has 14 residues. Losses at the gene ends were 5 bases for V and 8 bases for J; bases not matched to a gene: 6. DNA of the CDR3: TGTGCCAGCAGTTCACAGGGGGCGAGGGAAAAACTGTTTTTT. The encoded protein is CASSSQGAREKLFF.

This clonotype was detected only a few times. The CDR3 here is CASRVGLAAFGTDTQYF. CDR3 bases: TGTGCCAGCAGGGTGGGACTAGCGGCTTTCGGCACAGATACGCAGTATTTT. J is TRBJ2-3 and V is TRBV2, with 11 bases that match TRBD2. The CDR3 spans 17 residues. With 6 bases clipped from V and 1 base from J, the junction kept 9 bases outside the gene matches. CDR1 and CDR2 (germline): SNHLY, FYNNEI.

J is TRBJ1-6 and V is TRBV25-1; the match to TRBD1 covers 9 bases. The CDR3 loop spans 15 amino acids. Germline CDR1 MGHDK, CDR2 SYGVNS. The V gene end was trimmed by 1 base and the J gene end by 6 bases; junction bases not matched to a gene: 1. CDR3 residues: CASSEWTGVNSPLHF. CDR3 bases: TGTGCCAGCAGTGAATGGACAGGGGTTAATTCACCCCTCCACTTT.

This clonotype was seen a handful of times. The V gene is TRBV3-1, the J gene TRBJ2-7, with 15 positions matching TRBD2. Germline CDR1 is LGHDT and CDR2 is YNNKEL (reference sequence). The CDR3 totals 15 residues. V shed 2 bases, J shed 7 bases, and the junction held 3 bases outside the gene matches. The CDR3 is CASSQIGLAGGEQYF. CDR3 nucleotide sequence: TGTGCCAGCAGCCAAATCGGACTAGCGGGGGGGGAGCAGTACTTC.

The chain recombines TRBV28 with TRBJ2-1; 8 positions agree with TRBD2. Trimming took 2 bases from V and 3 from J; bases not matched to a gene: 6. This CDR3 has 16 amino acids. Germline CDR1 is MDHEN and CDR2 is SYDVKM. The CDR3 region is CASSLPREGGYNEQFF. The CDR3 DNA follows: TGTGCCAGCAGTTTACCCCGGGAGGGGGGCTACAATGAGCAGTTCTTC.

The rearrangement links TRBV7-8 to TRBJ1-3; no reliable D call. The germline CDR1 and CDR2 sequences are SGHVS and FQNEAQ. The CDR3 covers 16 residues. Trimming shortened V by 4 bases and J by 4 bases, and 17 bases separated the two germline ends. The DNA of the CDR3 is TGTGCCAGCAGCTCCCCAAGGCCCCTCTCAGGAAACACCATATATTTT. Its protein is CASSSPRPLSGNTIYF.

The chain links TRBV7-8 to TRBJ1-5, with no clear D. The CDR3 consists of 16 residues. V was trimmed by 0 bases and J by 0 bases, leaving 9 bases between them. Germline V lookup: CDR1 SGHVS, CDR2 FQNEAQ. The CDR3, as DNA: TGTGCCAGCAGCTTAGCCGACCCCTATAGCAATCAGCCCCAGCATTTT. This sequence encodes CASSLADPYSNQPQHF.

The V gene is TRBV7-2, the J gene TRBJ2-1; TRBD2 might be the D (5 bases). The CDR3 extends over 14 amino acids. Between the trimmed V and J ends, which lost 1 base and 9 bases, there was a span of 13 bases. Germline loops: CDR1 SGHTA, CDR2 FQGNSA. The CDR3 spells CASSLDVLAGEQFF. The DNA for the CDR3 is TGTGCCAGCAGCTTAGACGTTCTAGCAGGTGAGCAGTTCTTC.

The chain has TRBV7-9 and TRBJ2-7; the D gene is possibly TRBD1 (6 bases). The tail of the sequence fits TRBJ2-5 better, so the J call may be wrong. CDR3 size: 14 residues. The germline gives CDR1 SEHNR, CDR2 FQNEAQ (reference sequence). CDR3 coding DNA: TGTGCCAGCAGCCTATACAGGGTTGGAGAGACCCAGTACTTC. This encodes CASSLYRVGETQYF.

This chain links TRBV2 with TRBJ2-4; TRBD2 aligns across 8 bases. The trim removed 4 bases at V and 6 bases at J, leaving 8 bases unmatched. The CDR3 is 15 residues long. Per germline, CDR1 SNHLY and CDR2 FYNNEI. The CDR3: CASSVRGGRGNIQYF. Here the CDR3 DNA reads TGTGCCAGCAGTGTCCGGGGGGGCAGGGGAAACATTCAGTACTTC.

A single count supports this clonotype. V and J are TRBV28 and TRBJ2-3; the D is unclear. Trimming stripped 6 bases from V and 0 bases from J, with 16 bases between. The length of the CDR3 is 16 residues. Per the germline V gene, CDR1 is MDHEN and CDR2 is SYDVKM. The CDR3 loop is CASSQKSPPSTDTQYF. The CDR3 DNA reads TGTGCCAGCAGCCAGAAGTCCCCCCCGAGCACAGATACGCAGTATTTT.

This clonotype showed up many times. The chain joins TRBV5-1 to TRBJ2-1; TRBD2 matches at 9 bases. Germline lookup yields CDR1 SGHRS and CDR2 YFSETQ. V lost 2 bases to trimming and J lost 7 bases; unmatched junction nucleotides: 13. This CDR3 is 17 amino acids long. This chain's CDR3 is CASSFELAGPQANEQFF. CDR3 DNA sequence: TGCGCCAGCAGCTTTGAACTAGCGGGCCCTCAGGCGAATGAGCAGTTCTTC. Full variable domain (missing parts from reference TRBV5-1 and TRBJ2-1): KAGVTQTPRYLIKTRGQQVTLSCSPISGHRSVSWYQQTPGQGLQFLFEYFSETQRNKGNFPGRFSGRQFSNSRSEMNVSTLELGDSALYLCASSFELAGPQANEQFFGPGTRLTVL.

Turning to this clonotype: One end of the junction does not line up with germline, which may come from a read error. For the CDR3, the DNA is TGCGCCAGCAGCCCCAACCTGGGGCTTAGCAATCAACCCCAGCATTTT. It specifies CASSPNLGLSNQPQHF. V and J are TRBV4-1 and TRBJ1-5, with D perhaps matching TRBD1 (5 bases). This CDR3 contains 16 residues. Germline assignment: CDR1 MGHRA and CDR2 YSYEKL.

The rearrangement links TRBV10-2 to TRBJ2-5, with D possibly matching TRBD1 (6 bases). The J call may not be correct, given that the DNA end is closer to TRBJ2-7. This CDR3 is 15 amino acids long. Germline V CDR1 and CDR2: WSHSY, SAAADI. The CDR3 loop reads CASSEYPDSSYEQYF. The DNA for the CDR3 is TGCGCCAGCAGTGAGTACCCGGACAGCTCCTACGAGCAGTACTTC.

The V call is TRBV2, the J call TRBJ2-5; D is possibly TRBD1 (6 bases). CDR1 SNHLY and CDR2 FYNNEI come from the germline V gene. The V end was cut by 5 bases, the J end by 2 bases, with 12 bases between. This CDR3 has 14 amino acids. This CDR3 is CASSWDTFQETQYF. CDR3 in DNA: TGTGCCAGCAGTTGGGACACCTTTCAAGAGACCCAGTACTTC.

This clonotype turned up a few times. The CDR3 nucleotides read TGTGCCAGCAGTTTGGGACAGCCCTGGTTGAACACTGAAGCTTTCTTT. This encodes CASSLGQPWLNTEAFF. This chain connects TRBV7-6 to TRBJ1-1; 7 nucleotides align to TRBD1. CDR1 is SGHVS, CDR2 FNYEAQ, per germline. Trimming cost V 6 bases and J 0 bases; bases outside gene matches: 10. The CDR3 length is 16 residues.

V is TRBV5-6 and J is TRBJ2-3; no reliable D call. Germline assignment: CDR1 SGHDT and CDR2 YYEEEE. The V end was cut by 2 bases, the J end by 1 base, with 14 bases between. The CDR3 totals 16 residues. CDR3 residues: CASSLPRSDGTDTQYF. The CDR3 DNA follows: TGTGCCAGCAGCTTACCCCGGAGTGATGGCACAGATACGCAGTATTTT.

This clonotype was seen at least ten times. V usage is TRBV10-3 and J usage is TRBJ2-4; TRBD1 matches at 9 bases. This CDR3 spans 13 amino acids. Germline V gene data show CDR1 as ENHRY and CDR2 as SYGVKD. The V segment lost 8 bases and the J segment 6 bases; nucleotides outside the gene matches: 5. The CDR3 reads CAIGDREGNIQYF. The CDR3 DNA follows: TGTGCCATCGGGGACAGGGAGGGAAACATTCAGTACTTC.

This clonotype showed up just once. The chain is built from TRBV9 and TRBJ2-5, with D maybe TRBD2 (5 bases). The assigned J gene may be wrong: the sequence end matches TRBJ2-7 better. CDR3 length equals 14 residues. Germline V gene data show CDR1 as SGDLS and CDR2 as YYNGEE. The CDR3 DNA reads TGTGCCAGCAGCGGTGGCTCTCGGGGATTCGAGCAGTACTTC. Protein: CASSGGSRGFEQYF.

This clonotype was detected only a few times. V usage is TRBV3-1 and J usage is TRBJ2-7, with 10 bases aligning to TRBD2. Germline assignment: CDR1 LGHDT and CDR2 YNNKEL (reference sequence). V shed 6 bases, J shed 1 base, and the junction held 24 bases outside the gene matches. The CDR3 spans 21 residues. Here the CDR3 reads CASSTLPSSSSGGLRSYEQYF. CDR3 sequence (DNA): TGTGCCAGCAGTACTCTCCCGAGTTCCTCTAGCGGGGGTTTGAGGTCCTACGAGCAGTACTTC.

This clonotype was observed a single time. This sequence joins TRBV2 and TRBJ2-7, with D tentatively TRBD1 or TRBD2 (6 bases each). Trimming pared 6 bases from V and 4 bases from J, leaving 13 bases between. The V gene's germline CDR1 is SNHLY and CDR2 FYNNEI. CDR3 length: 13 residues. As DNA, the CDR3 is TGTGCCAGCAGGAGGGGGGCTGGTTACGAGCAGTACTTC. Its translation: CASRRGAGYEQYF.

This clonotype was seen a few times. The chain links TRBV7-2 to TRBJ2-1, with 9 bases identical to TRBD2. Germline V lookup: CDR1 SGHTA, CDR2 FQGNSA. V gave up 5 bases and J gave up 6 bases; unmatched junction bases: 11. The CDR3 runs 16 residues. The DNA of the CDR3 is TGTGCCAGCAGCCCTAACCCGGGACTAGCCTTCAATGAGCAGTTCTTC. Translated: CASSPNPGLAFNEQFF.

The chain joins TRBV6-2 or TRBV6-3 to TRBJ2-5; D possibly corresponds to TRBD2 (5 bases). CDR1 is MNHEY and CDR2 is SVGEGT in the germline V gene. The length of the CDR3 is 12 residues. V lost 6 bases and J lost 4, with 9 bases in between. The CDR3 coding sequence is TGTGCCAGCAGACTAGAGGGAGAGACCCAGTACTTC. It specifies CASRLEGETQYF.

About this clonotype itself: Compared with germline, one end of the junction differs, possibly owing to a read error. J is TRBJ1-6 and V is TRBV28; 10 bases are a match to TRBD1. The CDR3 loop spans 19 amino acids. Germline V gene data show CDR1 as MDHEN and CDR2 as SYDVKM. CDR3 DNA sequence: TGTGCCAGCAGTCCCCTTAGGGACAGGGGTGGCTCCTATAATTCACCCCCCCACTTT. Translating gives CASSPLRDRGGSYNSPPHF.

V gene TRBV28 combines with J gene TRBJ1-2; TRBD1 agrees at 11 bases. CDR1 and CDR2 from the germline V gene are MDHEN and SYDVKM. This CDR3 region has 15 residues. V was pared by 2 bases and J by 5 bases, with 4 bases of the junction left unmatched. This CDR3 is CASSLQGTGGYGYTF. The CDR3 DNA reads TGTGCCAGCAGTTTACAAGGGACAGGGGGATATGGCTACACCTTC.

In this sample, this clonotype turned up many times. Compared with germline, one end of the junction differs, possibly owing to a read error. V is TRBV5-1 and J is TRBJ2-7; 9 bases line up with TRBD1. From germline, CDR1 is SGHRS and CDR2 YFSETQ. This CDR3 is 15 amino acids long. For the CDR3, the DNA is TGTGCCAGCAGTCCCGGGACAGGGAGCTCCTACGAGCAGTACTTC. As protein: CASSPGTGSSYEQYF.